This record looks at one T cell receptor (beta chain) sequence and its context. This sample was included in a study of cytomegalovirus exposure and HLA in healthy donors. The primer mix had 60 Vbeta and 13 Jbeta primers. Profiled with immunoSEQ multiplex PCR; TCRdb holds only in-frame clones, not every one. The table has about 160,000 clones, about 80% seen once. This CDR3 is built from 16 residues. V shed 1 base, J shed 5 bases, and the junction held 6 bases outside the gene matches. Germline loops: CDR1 LGHNA, CDR2 YSLEER. The chain is built from TRBV4-3 and TRBJ2-3, with 10 bases lining up with TRBD2. This receptor was taken from a woman between 50 and 59 years old in good health and CMV-seropositive. The sequenced sample consisted of PBMCs. The CDR3 nucleotides are TGCGCCAGCAGCCAAGCGGAGCGGGGGGGCAAAGATACGCAGTATTTT. It is translated as CASSQAERGGKDTQYF.